Listed below are T cell receptor beta chains from one sample, sequenced in a study of graft-versus-host responses after intestinal transplantation. The table came from immunoSEQ multiplex PCR; TCRdb's copy has only in-frame clones and leaves some out. The sample shows tens of thousands of clones, around 93% of them seen only once. These receptors are not linked to any known antigen. The sequencing here drew on unstimulated CD4+ T cells sorted from spleen or lymph node cells, taken before transplant. Receptors originate from a human donor who was the organ donor for an intestinal transplant. CDR3s include the opening cysteine and the closing phenylalanine or tryptophan. The D gene is left open where the match is weak. The size entry is marked missing in some rows and otherwise reads once, few, many or a size class.

cdr3_nt	cdr3_aa	clone_size	d_call	cdr3_length	v_call	j_call
TGCGCCAGCAAAAGGACGGTAACCTACAATGAGCAGTTCTTC	CASKRTVTYNEQFF	.	.	14	TRBV5-1	TRBJ2-1
TGTGCCATCAGTGCAGGCAGGGGGATGCCTGAAGCTTTCTTT	CAISAGRGMPEAFF	.	TRBD1	14	TRBV10-3	TRBJ1-1
TGTGCCAGCAGCCGGGCGGGGAGACACACCGGGGAGCTGTTTTTT	CASSRAGRHTGELFF	.	.	15	TRBV7-6	TRBJ2-2
TGTGCCAGCAGTCTCCCTCAGGGGTCGGAAGCTTTCTTT	CASSLPQGSEAFF	once	.	13	TRBV6-5	TRBJ1-1
TGCGCCAGCAGCCAAGGCCGGGACAGCAACATTCAGTACTTC	CASSQGRDSNIQYF	.	TRBD1	14	TRBV4-1	TRBJ2-4
TGCAGCGTTGTTGGACAGGGGCGCGAGACCCAGTACTTC	CSVVGQGRETQYF	.	TRBD1	13	TRBV29-1	TRBJ2-5
TGTGCCAGCAGCTTAGTGCCAGGGGCTACCTACAATGAGCAGTTCTTC	CASSLVPGATYNEQFF	once	.	16	TRBV11-3	TRBJ2-1
TGTGCCAGCAGCCAAGAGGTTCCGACTAGACGATCCTACGAGCAGTACTTC	CASSQEVPTRRSYEQYF	.	.	17	TRBV4-2	TRBJ2-7
TGCGCCAGCGCCCGGACGAAGGGATCCCCTTACGAGCAGTACTTC	CASARTKGSPYEQYF	.	.	15	TRBV23-1	TRBJ2-7
TGTGCCAGCAGTTCTCTTGGGACAGGAGCCATGAACACTGAAGCTTTCTTT	CASSSLGTGAMNTEAFF	.	TRBD1	17	TRBV28	TRBJ1-1
TGTGCCAGCAGTGACGGGGGACGGCAAGAGACCCAGTACTTC	CASSDGGRQETQYF	.	.	14	TRBV6-1	TRBJ2-5
TGTGCCAGCAGCTTGGGGGGGAGTTCCCCAGAGACCCAGTACTTC	CASSLGGSSPETQYF	few	.	15	TRBV5-4	TRBJ2-5
TGTGCCAGCAGCTTAGCAGCGGGGCGTAGCACAGATACGCAGTATTTT	CASSLAAGRSTDTQYF	once	TRBD2	16	TRBV7-9	TRBJ2-3
TGTGCCAGCAGTCCCTCTGAAGGGGCGGGCGTAAAGACCCAGTACTTC	CASSPSEGAGVKTQYF	.	.	16	TRBV28	TRBJ2-5
TGTGCCAGCAGCCTCGGGACAGGGGGCGGGGATACGCAGTATTTT	CASSLGTGGGDTQYF	.	TRBD1	15	TRBV7-9	TRBJ2-3
TGTGCCAGCTCACCAGGGGGCACCGGGGAGCTGTTTTTT	CASSPGGTGELFF	once	.	13	TRBV18	TRBJ2-2
TGTGCCAGCAGTGGACAGGGGGCCACTGAAGCTTTCTTT	CASSGQGATEAFF	once	TRBD1	13	TRBV6-6	TRBJ1-1
TGTGCCAGCAGCTCCCGTCTTACAGACCGTTGGCCTGAAGCTTTCTTT	CASSSRLTDRWPEAFF	.	.	16	TRBV7-9	TRBJ1-1
TGTGCCTGGAGTTCATACACCTTAGGCTACGAGCAGTACTTC	CAWSSYTLGYEQYF	once	.	14	TRBV30	TRBJ2-7
TGTGCCAGCATCATATACAGGGTGGGGACTGAAGCTTTCTTT	CASIIYRVGTEAFF	.	.	14	TRBV5-6	TRBJ1-1
TGTGCCTGGAGCGGGACAGCCAACAATGAGCAGTTCTTC	CAWSGTANNEQFF	once	TRBD1	13	TRBV30	TRBJ2-1
TGTGCCAGCAGTGTACAGGGGGCAGGGAATGAGCAGTTCTTC	CASSVQGAGNEQFF	.	TRBD1	14	TRBV2	TRBJ2-1
TGCGCCAGCAGCGTCGGACAGGCCACAGATACGCAGTATTTT	CASSVGQATDTQYF	.	TRBD1	14	TRBV5-1	TRBJ2-3
TGCAGCGTCGTACAGGGCCTCGGCCAACGGGGAAAAAAACTGTTTTTT	CSVVQGLGQRGKKLFF	.	.	16	TRBV29-1	TRBJ1-4
TGTGCCAGTAGTGCGGAGGGAGGTGGAAAGCAGTACTTC	CASSAEGGGKQYF	.	.	13	TRBV19	TRBJ2-7
TGTGCCAGCAGCTTATACTATGCCTCCCGTGATACAGATACGCAGTATTTT	CASSLYYASRDTDTQYF	.	.	17	TRBV13	TRBJ2-3
TGTGCCAGCAGCACCGTGGACGAGCAGTGCTTC	CASSTVDEQCF	.	.	11	TRBV5-6	TRBJ2-7
TGTGCCAGCAGTTACTCGAATAGTCTGGGCACAGATACGCAGTATTTT	CASSYSNSLGTDTQYF	.	.	16	TRBV6-5	TRBJ2-3
TGTGCCAGCAGCTTAGTATTGTCAGGGAGCTCCTACGAGCAGTACTTC	CASSLVLSGSSYEQYF	.	.	16	TRBV11-2	TRBJ2-7
TGTGCCACCAGCAGAGATCTTAGTTCGGGACTAGTGCAAGAGACCCAGTACTTC	CATSRDLSSGLVQETQYF	.	TRBD2	18	TRBV15	TRBJ2-5
TGTGCCAGCAGCCAAGAAGGTTGGGGGCGGGAGACCCAGTACTTC	CASSQEGWGRETQYF	.	.	15	TRBV4-2	TRBJ2-5
TGTGCCAGCAGCGTCCTAGGACAGGGCTCCTACGAGCAGTACTTC	CASSVLGQGSYEQYF	.	TRBD1	15	TRBV5-5	TRBJ2-7
TGTGCCAGCAGCTCCCGTTACGCGGATGGGCCCTACGAGCAGTACTTC	CASSSRYADGPYEQYF	.	.	16	TRBV7-2	TRBJ2-7
TGTGCCAGCCGATACCGGGACACCGGGGAGCTGTTTTTT	CASRYRDTGELFF	.	.	13	TRBV19	TRBJ2-2
TGTGCCTGGAGTGTGGGTAGCGGGGCTGGCCTCCCCCTCACAGATACGCAGTATTTT	CAWSVGSGAGLPLTDTQYF	.	TRBD2	19	TRBV30	TRBJ2-3
TGTGCCAGCCGCGCAGGGAGCAATTCACCCCTCCACTTT	CASRAGSNSPLHF	.	.	13	TRBV6-4	TRBJ1-6
TGTGCCAGCAGCGATGGGACAGGACGACGGAACACTGAAGCTTTCTTT	CASSDGTGRRNTEAFF	.	TRBD1	16	TRBV7-9	TRBJ1-1
TGTGCCAGCTCACCACCGGGACTGGGGCTTACTAGGCCCTACAATGAGCAGTTCTTC	CASSPPGLGLTRPYNEQFF	.	.	19	TRBV18	TRBJ2-1
TGTGCCAGCAGCTTGTCAGGGGCTTCGGGCGAGCAGTACTTC	CASSLSGASGEQYF	.	.	14	TRBV5-4	TRBJ2-7
TGTGCCAGCAGCTTCCCCAGGGGGAGTATGGCCGACGTGGCTGGAAACACCATATATTTT	CASSFPRGSMADVAGNTIYF	.	TRBD1	20	TRBV5-8	TRBJ1-3
TGCGCCAGCAGCCCCGGGACTAGCGCGGTCGGGGAGCTGTTTTTT	CASSPGTSAVGELFF	.	TRBD2	15	TRBV5-1	TRBJ2-2
TGTGCCACCTTGACAGGGAATTGGGATGAGCAGTTCTTC	CATLTGNWDEQFF	.	TRBD1	13	TRBV10-3	TRBJ2-1
TGTGCCAGCAGCTTGGATAACAATGAGCAGTTCTTC	CASSLDNNEQFF	.	.	12	TRBV5-4	TRBJ2-1
TGCGCCAGCAGCGTACAGGGGGCGCGTGAAAAACTGTTTTTT	CASSVQGAREKLFF	.	TRBD1	14	TRBV5-1	TRBJ1-4
TGTGCCAGCAGCCCCCCCCCAGAGACCCAGTACTTC	CASSPPPETQYF	.	.	12	TRBV14	TRBJ2-5
TGTGCCAGTAGTGGACAGGGGAGATCCTACGAGCAGTACTTC	CASSGQGRSYEQYF	.	TRBD1	14	TRBV19	TRBJ2-7
TGTGCCAGCAGTTCCGGGACAGGGTACGAGCAGTACTTC	CASSSGTGYEQYF	.	TRBD1	13	TRBV6-4	TRBJ2-7
TGTGCCAGCTCGTCCGGGACGGTCCAAGAGACCCAGTACTTC	CASSSGTVQETQYF	.	.	14	TRBV18	TRBJ2-5
TGTGCCAGCATAACTGTCGGGAGCTCAATGTTTTTT	CASITVGSSMFF	.	.	12	TRBV6-1	TRBJ1-4
TGTGCCAGCAGTAGGCTCGACAGGGACAACACTGAAGCTTTCTTT	CASSRLDRDNTEAFF	.	TRBD1	15	TRBV28	TRBJ1-1
TGTGCCAGCTCACCACGGGACAGCCACGTAGTCAAGCAGTACTTC	CASSPRDSHVVKQYF	once	TRBD1	15	TRBV18	TRBJ2-5
TGTGCCAGCAGCCACGGACACGCGTATGGCTACACCTTC	CASSHGHAYGYTF	.	.	13	TRBV11-1	TRBJ1-2
TGTGCCAGCAGGCCGCTAAGACAGGGGGTGTACAATGAGCAGTTCTTC	CASRPLRQGVYNEQFF	.	TRBD1	16	TRBV27	TRBJ2-1
TGTGCCAGCTCCCAAGGACACCGCGCCTACGAGCAGTACTTC	CASSQGHRAYEQYF	.	.	14	TRBV18	TRBJ2-7
TGTGCCAGCCGGTCAACAGGGGCGAGGGATGAAAAACTGTTTTTT	CASRSTGARDEKLFF	.	TRBD1	15	TRBV7-2	TRBJ1-4
TGCGCCAGCAGCCTTAGAGCCGTTCCGGGAACCTACGAGCAGTACTTC	CASSLRAVPGTYEQYF	.	.	16	TRBV5-1	TRBJ2-7